The rows below give T cell receptor beta chains drawn from one sample of a study of post-analysis software for immune sequencing data. TCRdb re-called the PCR reads with MiXCR, one entry per CDR3 protein. Of 550,000 to 700,000 distinct CDR3 sequences detected, around 47% appear once; the ten largest clones hold 1.5% to 2%. The sequenced sample was blood. The receptor set was obtained from a girl between 10 and 17 years old with multiple sclerosis. Both conserved end residues are part of each CDR3. The D gene is left open where the match is weak. Clone sizes are given selectively: once, few, many, or a class where the clone is expanded.

size: few; V: TRBV6-1; D: TRBD1; J: TRBJ2-3; CDR3: CASSGQGDPPDTQYF; DNA: TGTGCCAGCAGCGGACAGGGGGACCCGCCAGATACGCAGTATTTT
size: few; V: TRBV5-1; D: -; J: TRBJ1-1; CDR3: CASRDGLNTEAFF; DNA: TGCGCCAGCAGGGACGGTTTGAACACTGAAGCTTTCTTT
size: -; V: TRBV12-3/TRBV12-4; D: -; J: TRBJ2-2; CDR3: CASSLAGPYANTGELFF; DNA: TGTGCCAGCAGTTTAGCAGGGCCTTACGCGAACACCGGGGAGCTGTTTTTT
size: -; V: TRBV28; D: -; J: TRBJ2-7; CDR3: CASSLISTGSYEQYF; DNA: TGTGCCAGCAGTTTAATTTCCACAGGGAGCTACGAGCAGTACTTC
size: -; V: TRBV6-1; D: TRBD1; J: TRBJ2-1; CDR3: CASSGQGQRDEQFF; DNA: TGTGCCAGCAGCGGACAGGGGCAGCGGGATGAGCAGTTCTTC
size: -; V: TRBV12-3/TRBV12-4; D: -; J: TRBJ2-7; CDR3: CASSFGVVYEQYF; DNA: TGTGCCAGCAGTTTTGGGGTCGTGTACGAGCAGTACTTC
size: few; V: TRBV4-2; D: TRBD1; J: TRBJ2-7; CDR3: CASSHAQGLSYEQYF; DNA: TGTGCCAGCAGTCATGCACAGGGGCTATCCTACGAGCAGTACTTC
size: -; V: TRBV6-6; D: TRBD1; J: TRBJ1-2; CDR3: CASSYSIVRDSDYGYTF; DNA: TGTGCCAGCAGTTACTCGATTGTGCGGGACAGCGACTATGGCTACACCTTC
size: -; V: TRBV5-1; D: -; J: TRBJ1-1; CDR3: CASSLGSLNTEAFF; DNA: TGCGCCAGCAGCTTGGGCAGCTTGAACACTGAAGCTTTCTTT
size: few; V: TRBV6-5; D: -; J: TRBJ1-2; CDR3: CASSQMAGYGYTF; DNA: TGTGCCAGCAGTCAGATGGCGGGGTATGGCTACACCTTC
size: few; V: TRBV5-1; D: TRBD2; J: TRBJ2-1; CDR3: CASSLAVELYNEQFF; DNA: TGCGCCAGCAGCCTAGCGGTGGAGCTCTACAATGAGCAGTTCTTC
size: -; V: TRBV6-4; D: TRBD2; J: TRBJ2-1; CDR3: CASGGGSTSYNEQFF; DNA: TGTGCCAGCGGGGGGGGATCCACCTCCTACAATGAGCAGTTCTTC
size: few; V: TRBV7-8; D: -; J: TRBJ2-6; CDR3: CASGSPQSSGANVLTF; DNA: TGTGCCAGCGGGTCGCCCCAGAGCTCTGGGGCCAACGTCCTGACTTTC
size: few; V: TRBV9; D: TRBD2; J: TRBJ2-3; CDR3: CASSSRLAGPVDTQYF; DNA: TGTGCCAGCAGCTCGAGACTAGCGGGGCCCGTGGATACGCAGTATTTT
size: -; V: TRBV10-3; D: -; J: TRBJ1-5; CDR3: CAISESDQPQHF; DNA: TGTGCCATCAGTGAGTCGGATCAGCCCCAGCATTTT
size: once; V: TRBV6-1; D: -; J: TRBJ1-2; CDR3: CASSGGMSLDGYTF; DNA: TGTGCCAGCAGTGGGGGGATGTCGTTGGATGGCTACACCTTC
size: once; V: TRBV7-4; D: TRBD1; J: TRBJ1-2; CDR3: CASSPGTGKGYTF; DNA: TGTGCCAGCAGCCCCGGGACAGGGAAAGGCTACACCTTC
size: -; V: TRBV4-1; D: -; J: TRBJ2-5; CDR3: CASSQWGRSETQYF; DNA: TGCGCCAGCAGTCAATGGGGTCGGTCGGAGACCCAGTACTTC
size: few; V: TRBV4-1; D: TRBD2; J: TRBJ2-3; CDR3: CASSQAGGPNTQYF; DNA: TGCGCCAGCAGCCAGGCGGGAGGGCCAAATACGCAGTATTTT
size: -; V: TRBV5-1; D: -; J: TRBJ2-7; CDR3: CASSLGGTSYNEQYF; DNA: TGCGCCAGCAGCTTGGGCGGCACCTCCTACAATGAGCAGTACTTC
size: -; V: TRBV7-6; D: -; J: TRBJ2-5; CDR3: CASSLVPETQYF; DNA: TGTGCCAGCAGCTTAGTGCCAGAGACCCAGTACTTC
size: -; V: TRBV5-1; D: -; J: TRBJ2-1; CDR3: CASTRDGAPREQFF; DNA: TGCGCCAGCACCAGGGACGGGGCACCGCGGGAGCAGTTCTTC
size: -; V: TRBV12-3/TRBV12-4; D: TRBD1; J: TRBJ1-5; CDR3: CASSGTENQPQHF; DNA: TGTGCCAGCAGCGGGACAGAAAATCAGCCCCAGCATTTT
size: -; V: TRBV6-6; D: -; J: TRBJ1-4; CDR3: CACSPEGEANEKLFF; DNA: TGTGCCTGCAGTCCCGAGGGGGAAGCTAATGAAAAACTGTTTTTT
size: few; V: TRBV5-1; D: -; J: TRBJ1-1; CDR3: CASQQGGEMNTEAFF; DNA: TGCGCCAGCCAACAAGGGGGTGAAATGAACACTGAAGCTTTCTTT
size: -; V: TRBV3-1; D: TRBD2; J: TRBJ2-1; CDR3: CASSQEGRGRVYNEQFF; DNA: TGTGCCAGCAGCCAAGAAGGGCGCGGGAGGGTCTACAATGAGCAGTTCTTC
size: -; V: TRBV5-6; D: -; J: TRBJ1-3; CDR3: CASSLRRGRNTIYF; DNA: TGTGCCAGCAGCTTGCGCAGGGGAAGAAACACCATATATTTT
size: -; V: TRBV20-1; D: TRBD2; J: TRBJ2-7; CDR3: CSGSLAGGVRKGEQYF; DNA: TGCAGTGGGTCCCTAGCGGGAGGGGTTCGCAAGGGGGAGCAGTACTTC
size: -; V: TRBV12-3/TRBV12-4; D: -; J: TRBJ2-7; CDR3: CASSHRRGSYEQYF; DNA: TGTGCCAGCAGCCACAGAAGGGGAAGCTACGAGCAGTACTTC
size: few; V: TRBV10-3; D: -; J: TRBJ1-2; CDR3: CAISREISGSGYTF; DNA: TGTGCCATCAGCCGAGAGATCTCCGGCTCTGGCTACACCTTC
size: -; V: TRBV10-3; D: -; J: TRBJ2-5; CDR3: CAISDLGVGETQYF; DNA: TGTGCCATCAGTGATCTGGGAGTAGGCGAGACCCAGTACTTC
size: -; V: TRBV2; D: -; J: TRBJ1-1; CDR3: CANAGGENTEAFF; DNA: TGTGCCAACGCGGGGGGAGAGAACACTGAAGCTTTCTTT
size: -; V: TRBV20-1; D: -; J: TRBJ1-2; CDR3: CSASDNYGYTF; DNA: TGCAGTGCTAGCGACAACTATGGCTACACCTTC
size: few; V: TRBV27; D: TRBD2; J: TRBJ2-7; CDR3: CASSLSWGGYEQYF; DNA: TGTGCCAGCAGTTTGTCCTGGGGGGGTTACGAGCAGTACTTC
size: many; V: TRBV7-8; D: -; J: TRBJ2-6; CDR3: CASTSTRSPGANVLTF; DNA: TGTGCCAGCACCTCTACCCGATCCCCTGGGGCCAACGTCCTGACTTTC
size: once; V: TRBV7-8; D: -; J: TRBJ2-3; CDR3: CASSYLGGALTDTQYF; DNA: TGTGCCAGCAGCTACCTTGGCGGGGCTCTCACAGATACGCAGTATTTT
size: -; V: TRBV27; D: TRBD2; J: TRBJ2-1; CDR3: CASSFGLAVNNEQFF; DNA: TGTGCCAGCAGTTTTGGACTAGCGGTTAACAATGAGCAGTTCTTC
size: once; V: TRBV12-3/TRBV12-4; D: -; J: TRBJ2-3; CDR3: CASSLVDGSDTQYF; DNA: TGTGCCAGCAGTTTAGTGGACGGCTCGGATACGCAGTATTTT
size: few; V: TRBV4-1; D: TRBD1; J: TRBJ2-6; CDR3: CASSHLLKGQGAFLTNVLTF; DNA: TGCGCCAGCAGCCACCTATTAAAGGGACAGGGGGCATTTTTAACCAACGTCCTGACTTTC
size: few; V: TRBV12-3/TRBV12-4; D: -; J: TRBJ2-4; CDR3: CASSRTLAKNIQYF; DNA: TGTGCCAGCTCCCGGACCCTAGCCAAAAACATTCAGTACTTC
size: few; V: TRBV4-1; D: -; J: TRBJ1-6; CDR3: CASSPRGHDNSPLHF; DNA: TGCGCCAGCAGCCCCCGGGGGCATGATAATTCACCCCTCCACTTT
size: -; V: TRBV6-5; D: TRBD1; J: TRBJ2-7; CDR3: CASRAYRDSSYEQYF; DNA: TGTGCCAGCCGCGCCTACCGGGACAGCTCCTACGAGCAGTACTTC
size: -; V: TRBV15; D: TRBD1; J: TRBJ1-4; CDR3: CATSARGQGRKLFF; DNA: TGTGCCACCAGCGCGAGGGGACAGGGGAGGAAACTGTTTTTT
size: few; V: TRBV12-3/TRBV12-4; D: -; J: TRBJ2-5; CDR3: CASSLSREGETQYF; DNA: TGTGCCAGCAGTTTAAGCAGGGAAGGGGAGACCCAGTACTTC
size: few; V: TRBV20-1; D: -; J: TRBJ2-3; CDR3: CSARDQGPTDTQYF; DNA: TGCAGTGCTAGAGATCAGGGCCCCACAGATACGCAGTATTTT
size: -; V: TRBV27; D: -; J: TRBJ1-2; CDR3: CASSPSRSVYGYTF; DNA: TGTGCCAGCAGTCCCAGCCGGTCCGTTTATGGCTACACCTTC
size: -; V: TRBV10-3; D: -; J: TRBJ1-2; CDR3: CAISDTDRSGYTF; DNA: TGTGCCATCAGTGATACTGACAGGAGTGGCTACACCTTC
size: few; V: TRBV7-2; D: -; J: TRBJ2-3; CDR3: CASRTRDTQYF; DNA: TGTGCCAGCAGGACGAGGGATACGCAGTATTTT
size: -; V: TRBV21-1; D: -; J: TRBJ2-7; CDR3: CASSKVFGRELPYEQYF; DNA: TGTGCCAGCAGCAAAGTCTTCGGACGGGAACTCCCCTACGAGCAGTACTTC
size: -; V: TRBV29-1; D: TRBD1; J: TRBJ1-2; CDR3: CSALDRPNYGYTF; DNA: TGCAGCGCCCTGGACAGGCCGAACTATGGCTACACCTTC
size: -; V: TRBV2; D: -; J: TRBJ1-1; CDR3: CASRHGRNTEAFF; DNA: TGTGCCAGCAGGCACGGGAGGAACACTGAAGCTTTCTTT
size: -; V: TRBV6-5; D: TRBD1; J: TRBJ2-7; CDR3: CASTRGTGGYEQYF; DNA: TGTGCCAGCACAAGAGGGACAGGGGGCTACGAGCAGTACTTC
size: few; V: TRBV5-5; D: TRBD1; J: TRBJ1-5; CDR3: CASSLILDRVQPQHF; DNA: TGTGCCAGCAGCTTGATACTGGACAGGGTTCAGCCCCAGCATTTT
size: -; V: TRBV24-1; D: TRBD1; J: TRBJ2-3; CDR3: CATQTGAEDTQYF; DNA: TGTGCCACACAGACAGGGGCTGAAGATACGCAGTATTTT
size: -; V: TRBV5-1; D: TRBD2; J: TRBJ2-7; CDR3: CASSPGLARSYEQYF; DNA: TGCGCCAGCAGCCCGGGACTAGCGAGATCCTACGAGCAGTACTTC
size: -; V: TRBV14; D: -; J: TRBJ1-5; CDR3: CAGSQGNQPQHF; DNA: TGTGCCGGCAGCCAGGGCAATCAGCCCCAGCATTTT